This T cell receptor beta chain emerged from a study of T-cell reconstitution after alpha-beta-depleted transplantation in children. Study results and caveats: Elevated TCRbeta diversity at day 60 was traced, in some patients, to surviving recipient T cells and thymic progenitors. About two months after transplant, alpha-beta T cells reportedly came from several hundred expanded graft clones. Counts and diversity of T cells one year after transplant came mostly from newly produced T cells.

A library of TCRbeta sequences, prepared with unique molecular identifiers, was generated. TCRdb fed the PCR reads into MiXCR, producing one record per CDR3 protein. The data contain approximately 500,000 distinct CDR3 sequences, roughly a tenth of them seen just once; the ten biggest clones take up approximately 2%. For this clonotype: The antigen remains unidentified. With a much larger clone just one base away, this may be a read error.

The sequence was collected from a child younger than 10 with inherited bone marrow failure, due to receive a stem cell transplant. Sequenced material: PBMCs, taken before TCRalphabeta/CD19-depleted stem cell transplant.

CDR3 sequence reads: CAIGHWTAGSPLHF. The DNA for the CDR3 is TGTGCCATCGGACACTGGACAGCGGGTTCACCCCTCCACTTT. This rearrangement joins TRBV10-3 to TRBJ1-6; tentatively, D is TRBD1 (6 bases). The V gene lost 8 bases and the J gene lost 9 bases, with 17 bases spanning the gap. This CDR3 spans 14 amino acids. Germline CDR1 reads ENHRY; CDR2 reads SYGVKD.